Below are 20 T cell receptor beta chains sequenced from a single sample in a study of blood T cells in healthy people across ages (dated by TCRdb to the mid-2010s). Preparation of the library involved 5' RACE. Reads for this sample came from an Illumina HiSeq 2500. A second about 7 to 11 cycle PCR used a sample-barcoded 5' primer and a J-beta primer mix. Through fastp at Q25 and MiXCR, TCRdb rebuilt clones from the public reads, retaining in-frame beta chains. A single entry per CDR3 protein holds the most common genes and DNA from its merged rows. This sample gives 1.5 million to 2 million distinct CDR3 sequences in total; about 50% of them show up just once. The ten largest clones capture about 2.1% of the sample. Sequencing was carried out using blood. The receptors shown here come from a woman aged 40 to 50 in good health.

This clonotype was observed a single time. The chain uses TRBV5-6 and TRBJ2-5, with no clear D. Near its end, the DNA agrees better with TRBJ2-7, so the J call may be wrong. Germline CDR1 reads SGHDT; CDR2 reads YYEEEE. The CDR3 loop spans 15 amino acids. CDR3 bases: TGTGCCAGCAGCTTGGGCGGTTTACTCCGTTACGAGCAGTACTTC. As protein: CASSLGGLLRYEQYF.

The V and J genes are TRBV3-1 and TRBJ1-2; D unclear. Trimming cost V 0 bases and J 8 bases, with 10 bases left between them. The CDR3 spans 13 residues. Germline V CDR1 and CDR2: LGHDT, YNNKEL (reference sequence). CDR3 sequence: CASSQDHFQGYTF. The CDR3 DNA reads as TGTGCCAGCAGCCAAGATCACTTTCAGGGCTACACCTTC.

The rearrangement uses TRBV7-9 and TRBJ1-4, with TRBD1 matching 11 bases. The CDR3 loop spans 17 amino acids. Germline V lookup: CDR1 SEHNR, CDR2 FQNEAQ (reference sequence). With V trimmed by 6 bases and J by 3 bases, 9 bases remained unmatched. The CDR3 sequence: CASRSSGDRGANEKLFF. The CDR3 DNA is TGTGCCAGCAGGTCCAGCGGGGACAGGGGGGCTAATGAAAAACTGTTTTTT.

This chain connects TRBV5-5 to TRBJ2-2; D gene ambiguous. CDR1 is SGHKS and CDR2 is YYEKEE in the germline V gene (reference sequence). V was trimmed by 4 bases and J by 4 bases, leaving 11 bases between them. The CDR3 is 14 residues long. The CDR3 coding sequence is TGTGCCAGCAGCCCCCTTTTGGTCACCGGGGAGCTGTTTTTT. Protein sequence: CASSPLLVTGELFF. The whole variable domain, filled in from reference TRBV5-5 and TRBJ2-2, reads DAGVTQSPTHLIKTRGQQVTLRCSPISGHKSVSWYQQVLGQGPQFIFQYYEKEERGRGNFPDRFSARQFPNYSSELNVNALLLGDSALYLCASSPLLVTGELFFGEGSRLTVL.

This clonotype was observed a handful of times. The V gene is TRBV7-2, the J gene TRBJ2-4, with D uncertain. V was shortened by 1 base and J by 3 bases, with 16 bases between the two germline ends. Germline CDR1 is SGHTA and CDR2 is FQGNSA. This CDR3 is 17 amino acids long. CDR3 sequence reads: CASSLGPIDWVKNIQYF. DNA for the CDR3: TGTGCCAGCAGCTTAGGGCCTATTGATTGGGTCAAAAACATTCAGTACTTC.

The chain employs TRBV7-2 and TRBJ2-7; D uncertain. V lost 3 bases and J lost 2, with 11 bases in between. Germline-derived CDR1 and CDR2 are SGHTA and FQGNSA. The length of the CDR3 is 14 residues. The CDR3 region is CASSFMTPTYEQYF. CDR3 nucleotide sequence: TGTGCCAGCAGCTTCATGACACCAACCTACGAGCAGTACTTC. The entire variable domain, with the rest obtained from reference TRBV7-2 and TRBJ2-7, is as follows: GAGVSQSPSNKVTEKGKDVELRCDPISGHTALYWYRQSLGQGLEFLIYFQGNSAPDKSGLPSDRFSAERTGGSVSTLTIQRTQQEDSAVYLCASSFMTPTYEQYFGPGTRLTVT.

In its sample, this clonotype was seen a few times. The chain employs TRBV7-9 and TRBJ2-1, with D possibly being TRBD2 (6 bases). This CDR3 has 15 residues. Per germline, CDR1 SEHNR and CDR2 FQNEAQ (reference sequence). The V gene lost 5 bases and the J gene lost 10 bases, with 21 bases spanning the gap. CDR3 coding DNA: TGTGCCAGCAGCCCAAGACTAGTCCCCTCTAGGGAGCAGTTCTTC. Translated, it gives CASSPRLVPSREQFF.

This chain links TRBV5-1 with TRBJ2-5; no clear D. Germline assignment: CDR1 SGHRS and CDR2 YFSETQ. CDR3 size: 13 residues. V lost 4 bases, J lost 5 bases, and 12 bases lay in between. As DNA, the CDR3 is TGCGCCAGCAGCCAACGGATCTGGGAGACCCAGTACTTC. This encodes CASSQRIWETQYF.

A note on this clonotype: Germline and junction disagree at one end, which may indicate a read error. The V and J genes are TRBV5-1 and TRBJ2-7; weak D call: TRBD2 (6 bases). In germline, CDR1 is SGHRS, CDR2 YFSETQ. The CDR3 loop spans 12 amino acids. The CDR3 reads CAGSLGGYEQYF. The DNA of the CDR3 is TGCGCCGGCAGCTTGGGGGGATACGAGCAGTACTTC.

This clonotype occurred a few times. The chain is built from TRBV7-9 and TRBJ2-3, with D possibly TRBD2 on 6 matching bases. The CDR3 totals 14 residues. CDR1 is SEHNR, CDR2 FQNEAQ, per germline (reference sequence). V was cut by 11 bases and J by 5 bases, with 20 bases left in between. DNA of the CDR3: TGTGCCTCCTCCGGGGGAGCTCAAAGAGATACGCAGTATTTT. Its translation: CASSGGAQRDTQYF.

The chain uses TRBV13 and TRBJ2-1; 12 positions match TRBD2. This CDR3 spans 17 amino acids. Germline CDR1 is PRHDT and CDR2 is FYEKMQ (reference sequence). V was pared by 4 bases and J by 1 base, with 5 bases of the junction left unmatched. The CDR3 region has the DNA TGTGCCAGCAGCTCCCCGCTAGCGGGGGGGTCCTACAATGAGCAGTTCTTC. Protein product: CASSSPLAGGSYNEQFF.

The chain recombines TRBV4-1 with TRBJ2-5; either TRBD1 or TRBD2 may fit D (6 bases each). This CDR3 region has 16 residues. V gave up 0 bases and J gave up 4 bases, with 15 bases separating them. Germline lookup yields CDR1 MGHRA and CDR2 YSYEKL. CDR3 DNA sequence: TGCGCCAGCAGCCAAGATGGGGGGCGGATGGCAGAGACCCAGTACTTC. It codes for CASSQDGGRMAETQYF.

This clonotype has a handful of counts. The chain links TRBV20-1 to TRBJ1-2; maybe TRBD1 (5 bases). Germline CDR1 is DFQATT and CDR2 is SNEGSKA (reference sequence). Trimming removed 2 bases at V and 7 bases at J, with 8 bases between. CDR3 length: 11 residues. The CDR3 region has the DNA TGCAGTGCTAGACGGGGGGGTGGCTACACCTTC. Residues: CSARRGGGYTF.

This clonotype came up a few times. This sequence joins TRBV10-3 and TRBJ2-3; tentative D call: TRBD2 (6 bases). Germline V gene lookup returns CDR1 ENHRY and CDR2 SYGVKD. The V gene lost 6 bases and the J gene lost 1 base, with 17 bases spanning the gap. This CDR3 region has 16 residues. The DNA for the CDR3 is TGTGCCATCAGGGATTCCCGGGACTCCGGCACAGATACGCAGTATTTT. This translates into CAIRDSRDSGTDTQYF.

V is TRBV29-1 and J is TRBJ2-7; 8 positions match TRBD1. V lost 6 bases to trimming and J lost 6 bases; unmatched junction nucleotides: 13. Germline loops: CDR1 SQVTM, CDR2 ANQGSEA. This CDR3 is 14 amino acids long. CDR3 sequence (DNA): TGCAGCGTGGGAGCCGGGACAGGTTCTTTCGAGCAGTACTTC. This translates into CSVGAGTGSFEQYF.

V and J are TRBV29-1 and TRBJ1-2; TRBD1 agrees at 7 bases. CDR1 is SQVTM, CDR2 ANQGSEA, per germline. J gave up 2 bases and V 6 bases, and 6 bases lay outside the gene matches. The CDR3 length is 13 residues. This CDR3 reads CSVEDRTNYGYTF. CDR3 sequence (DNA): TGCAGCGTGGAGGACAGGACGAACTATGGCTACACCTTC.

V usage is TRBV6-6 and J usage is TRBJ1-5, with D perhaps TRBD1 (6 bases). CDR3 length: 15 amino acids. Per germline, CDR1 MNHNY and CDR2 SVGAGI (reference sequence). V lost 2 bases, J lost 1 base, and 9 bases lay in between. The CDR3 reads CASSYKGESNQPQHF. The CDR3 nucleotides read TGTGCCAGCAGTTACAAGGGGGAAAGCAATCAGCCCCAGCATTTT.

The chain joins TRBV4-1 to TRBJ1-1; perhaps TRBD1 as D (5 bases). CDR1 MGHRA and CDR2 YSYEKL come from the germline V gene. V was trimmed by 3 bases and J by 3 bases, leaving 14 bases between them. The CDR3 is 15 amino acids. The CDR3 sequence: CASSQPRRGDTEAFF. CDR3 DNA sequence: TGCGCCAGCAGCCAGCCTCGGAGAGGGGACACTGAAGCTTTCTTT.

This chain uses TRBV5-1 with TRBJ2-1; 9 nucleotides match TRBD2. J lost 5 bases, V lost 4 bases, and 10 bases had no gene match. Germline CDR1 reads SGHRS; CDR2 reads YFSETQ. The CDR3 runs 16 residues. CDR3 loop: CASSGTGTSKHNEQFF. CDR3 bases: TGCGCCAGCAGCGGAACCGGGACTAGCAAGCACAATGAGCAGTTCTTC.

The V gene is TRBV10-3, the J gene TRBJ2-7; D gene unclear. The DNA end is more similar to TRBJ2-4, so the J call may be wrong. CDR1 ENHRY and CDR2 SYGVKD come from the germline V gene. The CDR3 has 13 amino acids. CDR3 coding DNA: TGTGCCATCAGTCCCGGAGTAGACGGCATTCAGTACTTC. Translation: CAISPGVDGIQYF.